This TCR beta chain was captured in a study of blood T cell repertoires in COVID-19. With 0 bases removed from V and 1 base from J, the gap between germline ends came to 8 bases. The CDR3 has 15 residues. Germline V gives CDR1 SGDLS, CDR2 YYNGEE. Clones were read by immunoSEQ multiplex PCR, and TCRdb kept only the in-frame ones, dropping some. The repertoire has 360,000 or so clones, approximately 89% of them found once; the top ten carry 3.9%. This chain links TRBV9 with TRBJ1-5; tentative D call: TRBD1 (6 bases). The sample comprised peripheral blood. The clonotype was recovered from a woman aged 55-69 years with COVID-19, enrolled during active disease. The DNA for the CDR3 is TGTGCCAGCAGCGTAGGGACAGCGAGCAATCAGCCCCAGCATTTT. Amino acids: CASSVGTASNQPQHF.